Included here is one T cell receptor (beta chain) sequence, with context. The antigen this receptor binds is unknown. Base quality data are lacking; no much larger clone is found one base away. This sample was included in a study of T-cell reconstitution after alpha-beta-depleted transplantation in children (dated by TCRdb to 2015 to 2016). Broadly, across the study: Using TCR repertoire profiling, the study followed T-cell immune reconstitution in a quantitative way in children after TCRalphabeta/CD19-depleted allogeneic hematopoietic cell transplantation.

Libraries were made using PCR. Instrument used: Illumina HiSeq 2500. Molecular barcoding was employed in the preparation of TCR libraries, with unique molecular identifiers being used to normalize TCRbeta repertoire quantification. The raw public reads went through TCRdb reprocessing: fastp at Q25, MiXCR clone calling, in-frame beta chains kept. One record per CDR3 amino acid sequence lists the most common genes and DNA. The sample table contains about 440,000 distinct CDR3 sequences; only one count was recorded for approximately 42% of them. Of the sample, under 35% falls within the top ten clones. This specimen's treatment or condition label, interpreted: allogeneic hematopoietic cell transplantation with graft depleted of TCRalphabeta T cells and CD19 B cells. Transplant recipients were children who received TCRalphabeta/CD19-depleted allogeneic hematopoietic cell grafts. The CDR3 covers 16 residues, taking in both the cysteine and the phenylalanine. Only the CDR3 DNA is retained, 48 bases long and in frame from the first base. At the junction V is shortened by 5 bases and J by 5 bases; bases outside the gene matches: 12. The germline V gene (reference sequence) supplies CDR1 LNHNV and CDR2 YYDKDF.

The study at large found these results: In some patients, high TCRbeta diversity at day 60 was attributed to recipient T cells and intrathymic progenitors that had survived conditioning. The apparently early alphabetaT-cell count recovery about two months after transplant was reportedly dependent on only several hundred rapidly expanded clones derived from non-depleted graft cells. Over subsequent months, a decline in hyperexpanded clone frequencies was noted, and after one year, T-cell counts and TCRbeta diversity were mostly ascribed to newly produced T cells.

The sequence links TRBV15 to TRBJ1-1; 9 bases in the middle match TRBD1. Sequencing was performed on PBMCs, taken before TCRalphabeta/CD19-depleted stem cell transplant. The clonotype originates from a girl between 2 and 10 years old with aplastic anemia, due to receive a stem cell transplant. CDR3 sequence: CATSQDRGPGRTEAFF. The DNA sequence follows: TGTGCCACCAGCCAGGACAGGGGCCCCGGAAGAACTGAAGCTTTCTTT.